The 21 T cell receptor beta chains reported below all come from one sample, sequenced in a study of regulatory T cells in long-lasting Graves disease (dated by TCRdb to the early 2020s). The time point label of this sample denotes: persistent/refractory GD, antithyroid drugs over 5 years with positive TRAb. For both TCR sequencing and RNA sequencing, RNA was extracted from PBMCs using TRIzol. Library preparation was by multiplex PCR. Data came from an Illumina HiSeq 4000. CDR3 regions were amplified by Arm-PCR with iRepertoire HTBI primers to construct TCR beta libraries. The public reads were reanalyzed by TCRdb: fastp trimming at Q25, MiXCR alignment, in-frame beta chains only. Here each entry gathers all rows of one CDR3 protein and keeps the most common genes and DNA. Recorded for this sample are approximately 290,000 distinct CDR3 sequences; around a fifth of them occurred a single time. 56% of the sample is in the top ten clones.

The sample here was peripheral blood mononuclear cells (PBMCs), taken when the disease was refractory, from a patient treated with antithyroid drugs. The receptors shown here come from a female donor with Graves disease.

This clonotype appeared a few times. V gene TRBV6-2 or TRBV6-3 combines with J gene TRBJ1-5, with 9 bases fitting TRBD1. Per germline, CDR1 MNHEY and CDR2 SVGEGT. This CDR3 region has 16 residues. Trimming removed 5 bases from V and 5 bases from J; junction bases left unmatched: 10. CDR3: CASSPTQGARHQPQHF. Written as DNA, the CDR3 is TGTGCCAGCAGTCCAACACAGGGGGCGCGGCATCAGCCCCAGCATTTT.

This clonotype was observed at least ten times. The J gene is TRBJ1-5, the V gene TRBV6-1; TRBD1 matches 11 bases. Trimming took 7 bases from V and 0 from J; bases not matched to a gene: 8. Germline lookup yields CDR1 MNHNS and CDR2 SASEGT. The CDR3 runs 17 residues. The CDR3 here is CASTPDRGRGSNQPQHF. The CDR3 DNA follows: TGTGCCAGCACTCCGGACAGGGGGCGGGGTAGCAATCAGCCCCAGCATTTT.

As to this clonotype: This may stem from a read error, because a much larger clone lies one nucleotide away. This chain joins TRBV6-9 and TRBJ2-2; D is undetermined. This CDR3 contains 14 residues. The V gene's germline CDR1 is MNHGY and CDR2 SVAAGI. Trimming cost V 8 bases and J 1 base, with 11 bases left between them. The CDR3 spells CASRLGGNTGELFF. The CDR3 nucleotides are TGTGCCAGCCGTTTGGGCGGGAACACCGGGGAGCTGTTTTTT.

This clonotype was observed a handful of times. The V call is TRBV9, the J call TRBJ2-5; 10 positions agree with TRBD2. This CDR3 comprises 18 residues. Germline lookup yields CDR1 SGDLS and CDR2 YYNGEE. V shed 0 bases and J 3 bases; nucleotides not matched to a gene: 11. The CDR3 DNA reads TGTGCCAGCAGCGTAGGAGCAAGCGGGAGGGGACTTAAAGAGACCCAGTACTTC. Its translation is CASSVGASGRGLKETQYF. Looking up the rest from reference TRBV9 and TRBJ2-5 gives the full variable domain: DSGVTQTPKHLITATGQRVTLRCSPRSGDLSVYWYQQSLDQGLQFLIQYYNGEERAKGNILERFSAQQFPDLHSELNLSSLELGDSALYFCASSVGASGRGLKETQYFGPGTRLLVL.

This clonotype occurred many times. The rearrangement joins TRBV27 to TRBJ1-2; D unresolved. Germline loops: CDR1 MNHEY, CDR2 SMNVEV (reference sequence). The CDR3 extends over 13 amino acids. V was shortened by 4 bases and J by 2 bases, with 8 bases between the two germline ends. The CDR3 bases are TGTGCCAGCAGTTATGGCAGAAACTATGGCTACACCTTC. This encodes CASSYGRNYGYTF.

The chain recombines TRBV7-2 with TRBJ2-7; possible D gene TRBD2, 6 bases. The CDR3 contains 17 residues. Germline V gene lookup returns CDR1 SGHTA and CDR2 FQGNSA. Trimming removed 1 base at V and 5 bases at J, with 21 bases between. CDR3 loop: CASSLVSPLPGENEQYF. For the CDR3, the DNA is TGTGCCAGCAGCTTAGTATCCCCGCTCCCGGGGGAGAACGAGCAGTACTTC.

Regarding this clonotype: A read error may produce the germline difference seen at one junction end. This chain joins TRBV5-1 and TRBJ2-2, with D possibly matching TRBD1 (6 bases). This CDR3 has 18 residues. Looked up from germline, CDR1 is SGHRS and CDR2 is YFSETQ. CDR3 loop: CASSPHFGTPRYNGELFF. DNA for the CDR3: TGTGCCAGCAGCCCCCACTTCGGGACACCGAGGTACAACGGGGAGCTGTTTTTT.

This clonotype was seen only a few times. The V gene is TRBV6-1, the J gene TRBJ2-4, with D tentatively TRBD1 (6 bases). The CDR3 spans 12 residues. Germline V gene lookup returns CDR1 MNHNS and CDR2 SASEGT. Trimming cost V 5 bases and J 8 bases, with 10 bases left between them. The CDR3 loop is CASSIQGYIQYF. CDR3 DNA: TGTGCCAGCAGTATACAGGGTTACATTCAGTACTTC.

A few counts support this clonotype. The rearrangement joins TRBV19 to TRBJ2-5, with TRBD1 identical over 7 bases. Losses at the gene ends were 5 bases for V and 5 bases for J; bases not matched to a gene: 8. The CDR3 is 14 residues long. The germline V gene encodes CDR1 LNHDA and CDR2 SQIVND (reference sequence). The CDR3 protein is CASSVQGIGETQYF. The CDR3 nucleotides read TGTGCCAGTAGTGTACAGGGGATCGGGGAGACCCAGTACTTC.

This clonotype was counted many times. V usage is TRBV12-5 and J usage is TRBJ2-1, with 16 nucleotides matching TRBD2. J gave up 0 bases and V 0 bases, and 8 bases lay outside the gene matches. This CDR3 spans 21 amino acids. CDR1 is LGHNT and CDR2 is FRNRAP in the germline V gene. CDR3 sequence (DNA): TGTGCTAGTGGTTTGGTCGCGGGGGGACTAGCGGGAGGGAGCTCCTACAATGAGCAGTTCTTC. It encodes CASGLVAGGLAGGSSYNEQFF.

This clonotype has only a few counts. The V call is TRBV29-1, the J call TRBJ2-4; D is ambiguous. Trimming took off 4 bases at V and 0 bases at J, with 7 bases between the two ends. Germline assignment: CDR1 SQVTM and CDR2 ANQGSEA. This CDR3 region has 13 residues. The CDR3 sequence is CSVVPGAKNIQYF. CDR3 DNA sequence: TGCAGCGTTGTTCCGGGAGCCAAAAACATTCAGTACTTC.

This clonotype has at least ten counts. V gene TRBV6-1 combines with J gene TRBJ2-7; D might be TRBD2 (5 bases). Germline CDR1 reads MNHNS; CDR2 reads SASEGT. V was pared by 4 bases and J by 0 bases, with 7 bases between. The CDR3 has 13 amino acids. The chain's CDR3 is CASSAGSSYEQYF. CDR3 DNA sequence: TGTGCCAGCAGTGCGGGGAGCTCCTACGAGCAGTACTTC.

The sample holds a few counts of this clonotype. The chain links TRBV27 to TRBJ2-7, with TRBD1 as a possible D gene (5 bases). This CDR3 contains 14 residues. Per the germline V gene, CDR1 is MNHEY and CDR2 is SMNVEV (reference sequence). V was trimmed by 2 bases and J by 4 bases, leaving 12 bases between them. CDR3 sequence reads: CASSLKSKGYEQYF. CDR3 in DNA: TGTGCCAGCAGTTTAAAATCCAAGGGGTACGAGCAGTACTTC.

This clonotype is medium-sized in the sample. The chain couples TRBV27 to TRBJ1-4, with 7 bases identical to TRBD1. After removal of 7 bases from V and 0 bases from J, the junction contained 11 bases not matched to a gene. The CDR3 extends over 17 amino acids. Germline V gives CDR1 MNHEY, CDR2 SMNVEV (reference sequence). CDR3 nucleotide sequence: TGTGCCAGCAAACGACAGGGTGCCTCTGCAACTAATGAAAAACTGTTTTTT. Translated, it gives CASKRQGASATNEKLFF. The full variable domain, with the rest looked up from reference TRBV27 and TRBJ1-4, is EAQVTQNPRYLITVTGKKLTVTCSQNMNHEYMSWYRQDPGLGLRQIYYSMNVEVTDKGDVPEGYKVSRKEKRNFPLILESPSPNQTSLYFCASKRQGASATNEKLFFGSGTQLSVL.

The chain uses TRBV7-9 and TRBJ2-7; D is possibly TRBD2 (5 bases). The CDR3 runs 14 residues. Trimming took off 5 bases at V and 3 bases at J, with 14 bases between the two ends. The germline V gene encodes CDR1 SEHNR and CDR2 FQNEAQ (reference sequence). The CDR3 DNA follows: TGTGCCAGCAGCACCCGGGCCGGGATCTACGAGCAGTACTTC. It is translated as CASSTRAGIYEQYF.

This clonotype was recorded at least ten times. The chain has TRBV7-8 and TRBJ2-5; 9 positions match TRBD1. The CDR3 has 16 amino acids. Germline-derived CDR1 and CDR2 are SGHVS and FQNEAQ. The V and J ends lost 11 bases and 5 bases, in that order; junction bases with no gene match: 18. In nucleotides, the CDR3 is TGTGCCTCCAAGGAACACCGGGACAGGGTAATGGAGACCCAGTACTTC. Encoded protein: CASKEHRDRVMETQYF.

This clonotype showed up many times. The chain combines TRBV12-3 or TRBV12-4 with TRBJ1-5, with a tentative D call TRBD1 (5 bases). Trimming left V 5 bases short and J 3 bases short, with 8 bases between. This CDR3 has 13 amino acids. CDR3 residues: CASSKTDNQPQHF. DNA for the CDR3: TGTGCCAGCAGTAAGACAGACAATCAGCCCCAGCATTTT.

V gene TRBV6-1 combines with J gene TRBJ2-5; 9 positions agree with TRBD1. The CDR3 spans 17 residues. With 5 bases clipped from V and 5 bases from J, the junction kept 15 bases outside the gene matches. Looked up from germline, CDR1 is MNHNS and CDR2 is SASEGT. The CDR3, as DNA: TGTGCCAGCAGTAGACACCGGGACAGGGTTGGTCAGGAGACCCAGTACTTC. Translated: CASSRHRDRVGQETQYF.

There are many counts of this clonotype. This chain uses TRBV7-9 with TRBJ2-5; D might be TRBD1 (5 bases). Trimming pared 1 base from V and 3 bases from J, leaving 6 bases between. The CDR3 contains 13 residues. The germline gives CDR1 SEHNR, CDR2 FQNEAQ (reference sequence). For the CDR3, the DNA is TGTGCCAGCAGCTTAGGGGGCGAAGAGACCCAGTACTTC. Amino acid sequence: CASSLGGEETQYF.

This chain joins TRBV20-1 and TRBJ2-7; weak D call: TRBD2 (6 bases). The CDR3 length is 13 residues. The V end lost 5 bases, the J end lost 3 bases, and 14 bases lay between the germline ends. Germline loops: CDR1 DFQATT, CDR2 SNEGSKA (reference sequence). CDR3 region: CSAGTPADYEQYF. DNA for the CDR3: TGCAGTGCTGGGACTCCGGCGGACTACGAGCAGTACTTC.

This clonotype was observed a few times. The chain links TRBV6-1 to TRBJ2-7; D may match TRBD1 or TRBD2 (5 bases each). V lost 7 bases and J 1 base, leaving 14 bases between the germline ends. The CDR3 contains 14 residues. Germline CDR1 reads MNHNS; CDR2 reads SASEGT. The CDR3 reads CASNQVRESYEQYF. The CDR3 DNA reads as TGTGCCAGCAATCAAGTCAGGGAGTCCTACGAGCAGTACTTC.